This T cell receptor beta chain was captured in a study of shared T cell receptors in the human thymus (dated by TCRdb to about 2021). General notes on the study: The study examined how self-reactive, shared T-cell receptor alpha chains are generated in the human thymus.

CDR3 length: 11 amino acids, cysteine to phenylalanine. Just the 33-base CDR3 DNA is kept, in frame starting at base 1. From a lookup of the germline V gene, CDR1 and CDR2 are MNHNS and SASEGT. Library creation used the immunoSEQ multiplex PCR assay. TCRdb mirrors the immuneACCESS table, restricted to in-frame sequences. Some clones are absent from its copies; in checked studies, under half trace to an unresolved V gene, and the reason for the others is unknown. This sample comprises hundreds of thousands of clones, around 87% of them detected only once. The top ten clones comprise roughly 0.0097% of the sample. A note on this clone: This receptor's antigen is unknown. The junction departs from germline at one end; a sequencing error may be responsible.

This same sample was also taken into another study, of human thymus T cells. The second study also describes: The donors were immunologically healthy infants in Finland who had open corrective cardiac surgery for congenital heart defects. The thymus tissue came from surgical resects taken out during corrective cardiac surgery. Both the thymic and the peripheral blood repertoires appeared to show biased V and J gene segment usage. Highly overlapping thymic TCR repertoires among unrelated individuals were reported in the related research. TCR alpha and beta repertoires from about eight infant thymus samples and four related peripheral blood samples were characterized in the study. Donor ages ranged from about 7 to 244 days, and the cohort comprised about 6 male and two female infants. Thymocytes were mechanically released from the tissue and were stored as pellets of roughly 10-32 million cells at -70 degrees C. A QIAsymphony instrument was used to extract genomic DNA from the frozen cell pellets. TCRB and TCRAD loci were amplified from a standardized quantity of quality-controlled genomic DNA using the immunoSEQ multiplex PCR assay. The V(D)J region was spanned by amplicons of a length sufficient to cover the CDR3 and to identify V and J genes. The commercial immunoSEQ service was used to sequence amplicons on an Illumina platform. Corrections for primer bias and sequencing errors followed previously described methods, while TCRAD and TCRB definitions were based on the IMGT database. Analysis of the repertoires was done with immunoSEQ Analyzer 3.0 and VDJTools and included basic statistics, V/J segment usage, diversity estimates, rarefaction and pairwise overlap. Diversity was estimated using the Chao1, ChaoE, Efron-Thisted, Shannon and inverse Simpson indices, and was also estimated on datasets down-sampled to the size of the smallest sample. Repertoire overlap was determined by strict matching of CDR3 nucleotide sequence, V gene and J gene, and Jaccard-based multidimensional scaling clustering was applied. Thymus samples yielded on average roughly 840,000 unique TCRB clonotypes, compared with some 89,000 from blood samples.

The chain is encoded by TRBV6-1 joined to TRBJ2-1; no D gene is confidently identified. This TCR was recovered from a boy in the first two years of life with a congenital heart defect. Donor details come from another sample of the same person, matched by shared clones. Sequenced: thymocytes. Read as DNA, the sequence is TGTGCCAGCAGTGGCATTGTGTCGGCGGTCTTC. The resulting protein is CASSGIVSAVF.